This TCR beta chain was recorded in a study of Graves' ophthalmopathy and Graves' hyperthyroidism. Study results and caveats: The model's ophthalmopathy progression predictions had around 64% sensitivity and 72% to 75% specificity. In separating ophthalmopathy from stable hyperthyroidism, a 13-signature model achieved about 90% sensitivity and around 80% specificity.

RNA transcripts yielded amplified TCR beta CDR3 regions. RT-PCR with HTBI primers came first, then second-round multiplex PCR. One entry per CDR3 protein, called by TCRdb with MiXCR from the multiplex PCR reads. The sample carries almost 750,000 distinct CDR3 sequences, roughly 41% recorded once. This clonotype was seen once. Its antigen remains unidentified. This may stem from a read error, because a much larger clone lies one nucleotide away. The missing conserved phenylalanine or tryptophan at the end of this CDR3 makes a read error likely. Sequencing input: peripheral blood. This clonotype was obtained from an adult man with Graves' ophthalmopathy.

CDR3 coding DNA: TGCAGTGCTGTACAGGGGGCGCGGGAGCAGTACCTC. It codes for CSAVQGAREQYL. The rearrangement joins TRBV20-1 to TRBJ2-7, with 9 bases matching TRBD1. V lost 5 bases and J lost 7; bases outside the gene matches: 6. CDR1 is DFQATT and CDR2 is SNEGSKA in the germline V gene (reference sequence). The CDR3 has 12 amino acids.